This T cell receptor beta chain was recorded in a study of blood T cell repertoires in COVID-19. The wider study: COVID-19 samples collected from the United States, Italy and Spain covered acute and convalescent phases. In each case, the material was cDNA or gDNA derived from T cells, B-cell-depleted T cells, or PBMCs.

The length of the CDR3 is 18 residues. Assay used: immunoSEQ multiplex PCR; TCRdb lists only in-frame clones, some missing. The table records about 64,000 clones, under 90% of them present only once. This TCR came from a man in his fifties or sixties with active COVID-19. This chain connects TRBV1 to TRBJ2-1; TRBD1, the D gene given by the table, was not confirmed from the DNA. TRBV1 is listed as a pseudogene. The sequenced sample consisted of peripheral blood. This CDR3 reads CTSSQNRESSSSYNEQFF. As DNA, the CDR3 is TGCACCAGCAGCCAAAACAGGGAGTCATCGAGCTCCTACAATGAGCAGTTCTTC.